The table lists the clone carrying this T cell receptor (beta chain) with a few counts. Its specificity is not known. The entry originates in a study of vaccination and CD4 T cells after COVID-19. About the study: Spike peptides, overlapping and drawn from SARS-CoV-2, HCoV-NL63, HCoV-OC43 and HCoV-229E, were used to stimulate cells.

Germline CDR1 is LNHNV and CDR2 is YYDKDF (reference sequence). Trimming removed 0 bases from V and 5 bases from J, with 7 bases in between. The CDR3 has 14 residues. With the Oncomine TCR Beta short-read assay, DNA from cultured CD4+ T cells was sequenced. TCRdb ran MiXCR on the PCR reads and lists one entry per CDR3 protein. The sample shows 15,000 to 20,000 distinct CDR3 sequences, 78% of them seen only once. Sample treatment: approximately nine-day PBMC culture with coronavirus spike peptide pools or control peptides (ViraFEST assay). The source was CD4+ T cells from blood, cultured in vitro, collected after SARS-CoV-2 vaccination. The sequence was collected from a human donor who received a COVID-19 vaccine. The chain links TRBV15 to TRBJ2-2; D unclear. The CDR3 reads CATSRDRYTGELFF. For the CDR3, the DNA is TGTGCCACCAGCAGAGATCGCTATACCGGGGAGCTGTTTTTT.